The clone carrying this T cell receptor (beta chain) appeared many times. The germline gene is not matched at one end of the junction; a read error may be the cause. RNA served as the template for amplifying TCR beta CDR3 regions. First-round RT-PCR with HTBI primers preceded a second-round multiplex PCR. MiXCR, run by TCRdb on the multiplex PCR reads, gives a single entry per CDR3 protein. Of fewer than 400,000 distinct CDR3 sequences listed, around 16% are singletons. The data were taken from a study of Graves' ophthalmopathy and Graves' hyperthyroidism. This TCR came from a woman aged 18-30 years with Graves' ophthalmopathy. What was sequenced was peripheral blood.

CDR3 nucleotide sequence: TGTGCCAGCAGAGCAAACGGACGGATTAGATATTTT. Protein: CASRANGRIRYF. This sequence joins TRBV2 and TRBJ1-5; D gene unclear. This CDR3 comprises 12 residues. Germline loops: CDR1 SNHLY, CDR2 FYNNEI.